The 3 T cell receptor beta chains listed next were all sequenced from one sample in a study of blood T cells in healthy people across ages. Then a second PCR, running roughly 6 to 11 cycles, was carried out with a sample-barcoded 5' primer and a J-beta primer mix. From the 5' RACE reads, TCRdb called clonotypes with MiXCR, one entry per CDR3 protein. The sample carries about 780,000 distinct CDR3 sequences, around 45% recorded once. The sample was blood. The receptors derive from an elderly man in good health.

This chain uses TRBV29-1 with TRBJ2-7; D might be TRBD2 (7 bases). The CDR3 has 13 residues. Germline-derived CDR1 and CDR2 are SQVTM and ANQGSEA. V gave up 6 bases and J gave up 7 bases, with 19 bases separating them. DNA of the CDR3: TGCAGCGTAGACGACCGGGGGGCGTATGAGCAGTACTTC. It encodes CSVDDRGAYEQYF.

The chain joins TRBV7-9 to TRBJ2-1; D unresolved. CDR1 and CDR2 (germline): SEHNR, FQNEAQ (reference sequence). The CDR3 covers 14 residues. Trimming removed 4 bases at V and 5 bases at J, with 12 bases between. CDR3: CASSWIGIHNEQFF. CDR3 DNA sequence: TGTGCCAGCAGCTGGATAGGAATCCACAATGAGCAGTTCTTC.

The chain links TRBV7-9 to TRBJ2-1; D perhaps matches TRBD2 (6 bases). Germline CDR1 and CDR2: SEHNR and FQNEAQ (reference sequence). The CDR3 spans 14 residues. V lost 5 bases to trimming and J lost 6 bases, with 14 bases between them. In DNA, the CDR3 is TGTGCCAGCAGCCCGGCTAGCGTACCCAATGAGCAGTTCTTC. This gives the protein CASSPASVPNEQFF. The variable domain in full, with the rest retrieved from reference TRBV7-9 and TRBJ2-1, is DTGVSQNPRHKITKRGQNVTFRCDPISEHNRLYWYRQTLGQGPEFLTYFQNEAQLEKSRLLSDRFSAERPKGSFSTLEIQRTEQGDSAMYLCASSPASVPNEQFFGPGTRLTVL.